Shown below are 5 T cell receptor beta chains from a single sample sequenced in a study of cytomegalovirus exposure and HLA in healthy donors. The PCR employed 60 Vbeta primers together with 13 Jbeta primers. Measured with immunoSEQ multiplex PCR; TCRdb has only the in-frame clones, and not every one. The clone table shows fewer than 150,000 clones, with the ten largest holding about 2.5%. The sample was PBMCs. The receptors derive from a man aged 35 to 55 in good health and CMV-seronegative.

The genes are TRBV4-3 and TRBJ2-3; 10 nucleotides line up with TRBD2. Germline V gene data show CDR1 as LGHNA and CDR2 as YSLEER. The CDR3 loop spans 15 amino acids. The V segment lost 4 bases and the J segment 5 bases; nucleotides outside the gene matches: 6. This chain's CDR3 is CASSPGLAVEDTQYF. The CDR3 bases are TGCGCCAGCAGCCCAGGACTAGCGGTTGAAGATACGCAGTATTTT.

The chain links TRBV19 to TRBJ2-7, with 11 bases that match TRBD2. Trimming took 5 bases from V and 6 from J; bases not matched to a gene: 12. The CDR3 consists of 16 residues. Germline V gene data show CDR1 as LNHDA and CDR2 as SQIVND (reference sequence). The CDR3 sequence: CASSGSGGAKGGEQYF. The CDR3 nucleotides read TGTGCCAGTAGTGGTAGCGGGGGGGCCAAAGGCGGCGAGCAGTACTTC.

V is TRBV5-1 and J is TRBJ1-1; TRBD1 matches 9 bases. The CDR3 spans 17 residues. Unmatched junction bases numbered 13, after V lost 4 bases and J lost 3 bases. The germline gives CDR1 SGHRS, CDR2 YFSETQ. The CDR3 bases are TGCGCCAGCAGCCGAGATCCGGGACAGGGAATGGACACTGAAGCTTTCTTT. This translates into CASSRDPGQGMDTEAFF.

The chain joins TRBV6-6 to TRBJ1-5; D not certain. Per the germline V gene, CDR1 is MNHNY and CDR2 is SVGAGI (reference sequence). The CDR3 loop spans 12 amino acids. CDR3 coding DNA: TGTGCGTCCCGCCCGGGCAATCAGCCCCAGCATTTT. Its translation: CASRPGNQPQHF.

V is TRBV5-4 and J is TRBJ2-7, with D unresolved. Germline assignment: CDR1 SGHNT and CDR2 YYREEE (reference sequence). The V gene lost 4 bases and the J gene lost 4 bases, with 18 bases spanning the gap. CDR3 length equals 15 residues. DNA for the CDR3: TGTGCCAGCAGCCGTCTCCACCCCGACGGGTACGAGCAGTACTTC. It encodes CASSRLHPDGYEQYF.